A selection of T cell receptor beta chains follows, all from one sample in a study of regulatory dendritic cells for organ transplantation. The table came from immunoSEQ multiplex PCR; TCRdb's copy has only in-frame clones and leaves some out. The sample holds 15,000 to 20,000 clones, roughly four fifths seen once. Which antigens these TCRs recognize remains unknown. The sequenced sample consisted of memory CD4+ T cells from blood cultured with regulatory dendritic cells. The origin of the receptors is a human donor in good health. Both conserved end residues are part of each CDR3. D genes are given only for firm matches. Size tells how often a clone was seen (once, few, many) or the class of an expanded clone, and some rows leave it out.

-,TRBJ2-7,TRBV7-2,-,CASHRERAGEQYF,TGTGCCTCTCACCGGGAGAGAGCGGGCGAGCAGTACTTC
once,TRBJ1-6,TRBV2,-,CASSPRGSVGSPLHF,TGTGCCAGCAGTCCACGTGGGAGTGTTGGTTCACCCCTCCACTTT
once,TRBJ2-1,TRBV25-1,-,CASTASGGTEQFF,TGTGCCAGCACCGCAAGTGGGGGGACTGAGCAGTTCTTC
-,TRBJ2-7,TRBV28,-,CASTNSWGEQYF,TGTGCCAGCACCAACTCCTGGGGCGAGCAGTACTTC
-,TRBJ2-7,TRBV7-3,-,CASPLALGSYEQYF,TGTGCCTCTCCCCTGGCTTTGGGGTCCTACGAGCAGTACTTC
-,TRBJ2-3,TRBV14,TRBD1,CASSLGQTSTDTQYF,TGTGCCAGCAGCCTGGGACAGACTAGCACAGATACGCAGTATTTT
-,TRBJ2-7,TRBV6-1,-,CASSVNYEQYF,TGCGCCAGCAGTGTAAACTACGAGCAGTACTTC
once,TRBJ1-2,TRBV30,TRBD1,CAWRSGTETYGYTF,TGTGCCTGGAGGAGCGGGACAGAAACCTATGGCTACACCTTC
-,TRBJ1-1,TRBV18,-,CASSRAGDTEAFF,TGTGCCAGCTCACGGGCGGGGGACACTGAAGCTTTCTTT
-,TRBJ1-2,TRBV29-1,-,CSVEKTGLGYTF,TGCAGCGTTGAGAAGACCGGTCTTGGCTACACCTTC
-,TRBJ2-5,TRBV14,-,CASSRAETQYF,TGTGCCAGCAGCCGCGCGGAGACCCAGTACTTC
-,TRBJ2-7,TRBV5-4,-,CASSEAGTKRYEQYF,TGTGCCAGCAGCGAGGCGGGGACGAAGAGATACGAGCAGTACTTC
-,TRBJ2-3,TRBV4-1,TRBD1,CASSQVYYGTGTTDTQYF,TGCGCCAGCAGCCAAGTGTATTACGGGACAGGGACCACAGATACGCAGTATTTT
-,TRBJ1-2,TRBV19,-,CASSGGLESAPRYGYTF,TGTGCCAGTAGTGGCGGTCTCGAGTCAGCTCCACGCTATGGCTACACCTTC
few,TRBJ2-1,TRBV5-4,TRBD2,CASSSKRESSYNEQFF,TGTGCCAGCAGCTCGAAGCGGGAGAGCTCCTACAATGAGCAGTTCTTC
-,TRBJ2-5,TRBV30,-,CAWRQNGGTQYF,TGTGCCTGGAGGCAGAACGGGGGGACCCAGTACTTC
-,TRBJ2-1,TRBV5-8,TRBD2,CASSLGGLAGAGEQFF,TGTGCCAGCAGCTTGGGGGGACTAGCGGGAGCTGGTGAGCAGTTCTTC
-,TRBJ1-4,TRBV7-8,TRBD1,CASRPGTGNQKLFF,TGTGCCAGCAGGCCCGGGACAGGGAACCAAAAACTGTTTTTT
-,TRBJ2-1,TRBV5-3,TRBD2,CARSWGLAGENEQFF,TGTGCCAGAAGCTGGGGACTAGCGGGGGAAAATGAGCAGTTCTTC
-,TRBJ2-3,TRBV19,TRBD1,CASRRQGGVDTQYF,TGTGCCAGCAGACGACAGGGGGGGGTAGATACGCAGTATTTT
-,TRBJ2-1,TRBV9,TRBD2,CASSVATGVAGGPRNEQFF,TGTGCCAGCAGCGTAGCTACAGGGGTAGCGGGAGGGCCCCGGAATGAGCAGTTCTTC
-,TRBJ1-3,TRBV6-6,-,CASSYPRGSGNTIYF,TGTGCCAGCAGTTACCCCCGGGGCTCTGGAAACACCATATATTTT
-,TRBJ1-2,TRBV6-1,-,CASSEGEDSPYGYTF,TGTGCCAGCAGTGAAGGTGAGGACAGCCCCTATGGCTACACCTTC
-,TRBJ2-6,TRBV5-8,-,CASSLGNSGANVLTF,TGTGCCAGCAGCTTGGGTAACTCTGGGGCCAACGTCCTGACTTTC
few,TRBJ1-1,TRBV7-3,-,CASSLGSTGIAFF,TGTGCCAGCAGCTTAGGGTCCACAGGGATAGCTTTCTTT
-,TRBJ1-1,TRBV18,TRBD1,CASSPTGGNTEAFF,TGTGCCAGCTCACCCACAGGGGGCAACACTGAAGCTTTCTTT
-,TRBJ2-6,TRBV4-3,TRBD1,CASSPGQGTGANVLTF,TGCGCCAGCAGCCCAGGACAGGGAACGGGGGCCAACGTCCTGACTTTC
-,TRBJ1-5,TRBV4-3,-,CASSQAPTGNQPQHF,TGCGCCAGCAGCCAGGCCCCAACGGGCAATCAGCCCCAGCATTTT
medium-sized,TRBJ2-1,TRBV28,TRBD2,CASSLGGAYNEQFF,TGTGCCAGCAGTTTGGGGGGGGCCTACAATGAGCAGTTCTTC
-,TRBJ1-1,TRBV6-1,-,CASSEIMNTEAFF,TGTGCCAGCAGTGAAATCATGAACACTGAAGCTTTCTTT
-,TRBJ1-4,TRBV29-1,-,CSVVGSPGEKLFF,TGCAGCGTTGTGGGGAGCCCAGGGGAAAAACTGTTTTTT
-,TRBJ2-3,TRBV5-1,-,CASSLDTGSDTQYF,TGCGCCAGCAGCTTGGATACGGGTTCGGATACGCAGTATTTT
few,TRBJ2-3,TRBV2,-,CASSLFGDTQYF,TGTGCCAGCAGCCTCTTCGGAGATACGCAGTATTTT
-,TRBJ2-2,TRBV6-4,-,CASSDSSSGMGPTGELFF,TGTGCCAGCAGTGACTCATCTTCAGGAATGGGTCCCACCGGGGAGCTGTTTTTT
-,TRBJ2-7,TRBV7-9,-,CASSLGQGAEYF,TGTGCCAGCAGCTTAGGGCAGGGCGCGGAGTACTTC
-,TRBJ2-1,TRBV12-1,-,CASSFVGYNEQFF,TGTGCCAGCAGCTTTGTGGGGTACAATGAGCAGTTCTTC
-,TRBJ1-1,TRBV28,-,CASKRGGYTEAFF,TGTGCCAGCAAACGTGGGGGATACACTGAAGCTTTCTTT
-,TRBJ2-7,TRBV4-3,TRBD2,CASSQDLSTSGSYEQYF,TGCGCCAGCAGCCAAGATCTGTCGACTAGCGGCTCCTACGAGCAGTACTTC
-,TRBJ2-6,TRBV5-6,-,CASSLGLTSGANVLTF,TGTGCCAGCAGCTTGGGACTAACGTCTGGGGCCAACGTCCTGACTTTC
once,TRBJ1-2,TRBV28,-,CASSRPGFYGYTF,TGTGCCAGCAGTCGTCCGGGGTTCTATGGCTACACCTTC
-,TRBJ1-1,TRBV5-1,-,CASSLWANTEAFF,TGCGCCAGCAGCTTGTGGGCGAACACTGAAGCTTTCTTT
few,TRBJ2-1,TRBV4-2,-,CASSQDSGVGYNEQFF,TGTGCCAGCAGCCAAGATTCGGGAGTAGGTTACAATGAGCAGTTCTTC